This is a list of T cell receptor beta chains from one sample in a study of Ad26.COV2.S vaccination and SARS-CoV-2 variants. TCRdb's table, derived via immunoSEQ multiplex PCR, lists solely in-frame clones and lacks some. The sample contains some 240,000 clones, 87% of which appear only once. The sequenced sample was peripheral blood, obtained in a trial of Ad26.COV2.S vaccine versus placebo. The receptors were gathered from a person between 18 and 59 years old who received the Ad26.COV2.S COVID-19 vaccine or a placebo. Each CDR3 is given with its conserved first and last residue. A D gene is named only where the DNA matches it firmly. The size of a clone is reported for some rows only, either as once, few or many, or as a class for expanded clones.

CDR3 DNA: TGTGCCAGCTCACCAGTATCTGCTGCGGGAGGAGGGCAGTACTTC
CDR3 protein: CASSPVSAAGGGQYF
clone size: NA
D gene: TRBD2
V gene: TRBV18
J gene: TRBJ2-7

CDR3 DNA: TGTGCCAGCACCTTCGGACAGGGAAACTATGGCTACACCTTC
CDR3 protein: CASTFGQGNYGYTF
clone size: few
D gene: TRBD1
V gene: TRBV9
J gene: TRBJ1-2

CDR3 DNA: TGTGCCAGCAGCGTAGGTACCCAAAACACCATATATTTT
CDR3 protein: CASSVGTQNTIYF
clone size: NA
D gene: NA
V gene: TRBV9
J gene: TRBJ1-3

CDR3 DNA: TGTGCCAGCAGCCACTGGGGATGGGGCACAGATACGCAGTATTTT
CDR3 protein: CASSHWGWGTDTQYF
clone size: NA
D gene: NA
V gene: TRBV3-1/TRBV3-2
J gene: TRBJ2-3

CDR3 DNA: TGTGCCAGCAGCGGGTTCCTAGCGGCCAGCACAGATACGCAGTATTTT
CDR3 protein: CASSGFLAASTDTQYF
clone size: once
D gene: TRBD2
V gene: TRBV2
J gene: TRBJ2-3

CDR3 DNA: TGTGCCAGCAGCTTAGGGGCGGGAGCGGGGAATGAGCAGTTCTTC
CDR3 protein: CASSLGAGAGNEQFF
clone size: once
D gene: TRBD2
V gene: TRBV7-2
J gene: TRBJ2-1

CDR3 DNA: TGTGCCAGCAGTTACCCTGGACCGGAAAAACTGTTTTTT
CDR3 protein: CASSYPGPEKLFF
clone size: NA
D gene: NA
V gene: TRBV6-2/TRBV6-3
J gene: TRBJ1-4

CDR3 DNA: TGTGCCAGCTCATCCGGGACTCCAAATCATTCACCCCTCCACTTT
CDR3 protein: CASSSGTPNHSPLHF
clone size: NA
D gene: NA
V gene: TRBV18
J gene: TRBJ1-6

CDR3 DNA: TGTGCCAGCAGTGAATCGGCAGGGGATGGTAAAGCTTTCTTT
CDR3 protein: CASSESAGDGKAFF
clone size: NA
D gene: NA
V gene: TRBV2
J gene: TRBJ1-1

CDR3 DNA: TGTGCCAGCAGTGTCAACAGGATACTCCACTTT
CDR3 protein: CASSVNRILHF
clone size: NA
D gene: NA
V gene: TRBV12-3/TRBV12-4
J gene: TRBJ1-6

CDR3 DNA: TGTGCCAGCAGCCAAGCTACCGTGGAAGGCTACACCTTC
CDR3 protein: CASSQATVEGYTF
clone size: NA
D gene: NA
V gene: TRBV3-1/TRBV3-2
J gene: TRBJ1-2

CDR3 DNA: TGTGCCACTGGTTACACCAGTGTAACTGAAGCTTTCTTT
CDR3 protein: CATGYTSVTEAFF
clone size: NA
D gene: NA
V gene: TRBV6-6
J gene: TRBJ1-1

CDR3 DNA: TGTGCCAGCAGCAGACAGCCCCACGAGCAGTACTTC
CDR3 protein: CASSRQPHEQYF
clone size: NA
D gene: NA
V gene: TRBV7-3
J gene: TRBJ2-7

CDR3 DNA: TGCAGCGTTGTTGCGGGGGGGCTTCCCGGGGAGCTGTTTTTT
CDR3 protein: CSVVAGGLPGELFF
clone size: NA
D gene: TRBD2
V gene: TRBV29-1
J gene: TRBJ2-2

CDR3 DNA: TGTGCCAGCAGCCCAGGGAGGAACACTGAAGCTTTCTTT
CDR3 protein: CASSPGRNTEAFF
clone size: NA
D gene: NA
V gene: TRBV9
J gene: TRBJ1-1

CDR3 DNA: TGTGCCAGCAGAATTTTAAGGAACACTGAAGCTTTCTTT
CDR3 protein: CASRILRNTEAFF
clone size: NA
D gene: NA
V gene: TRBV7-2
J gene: TRBJ1-1

CDR3 DNA: TGTGCCAGCAATCTAGCGGGGGGGAGCTACAATGAGCAGTTCTTC
CDR3 protein: CASNLAGGSYNEQFF
clone size: NA
D gene: TRBD2
V gene: TRBV7-2
J gene: TRBJ2-1

CDR3 DNA: TGCGCCAGCAGCTTTCAGGTGATGAACACTGAAGCTTTCTTT
CDR3 protein: CASSFQVMNTEAFF
clone size: NA
D gene: NA
V gene: TRBV5-1
J gene: TRBJ1-1

CDR3 DNA: TGTGCCAGCAGCCCGACTAGAGGCCTAGCGGACTCCTACAATGAGCAGTTCTTC
CDR3 protein: CASSPTRGLADSYNEQFF
clone size: NA
D gene: TRBD2
V gene: TRBV11-3
J gene: TRBJ2-1

CDR3 DNA: TGTGCCAGCAGTGGGACTAGCGGGAACACCGGGGAGCTGTTTTTT
CDR3 protein: CASSGTSGNTGELFF
clone size: once
D gene: TRBD2
V gene: TRBV6-6
J gene: TRBJ2-2